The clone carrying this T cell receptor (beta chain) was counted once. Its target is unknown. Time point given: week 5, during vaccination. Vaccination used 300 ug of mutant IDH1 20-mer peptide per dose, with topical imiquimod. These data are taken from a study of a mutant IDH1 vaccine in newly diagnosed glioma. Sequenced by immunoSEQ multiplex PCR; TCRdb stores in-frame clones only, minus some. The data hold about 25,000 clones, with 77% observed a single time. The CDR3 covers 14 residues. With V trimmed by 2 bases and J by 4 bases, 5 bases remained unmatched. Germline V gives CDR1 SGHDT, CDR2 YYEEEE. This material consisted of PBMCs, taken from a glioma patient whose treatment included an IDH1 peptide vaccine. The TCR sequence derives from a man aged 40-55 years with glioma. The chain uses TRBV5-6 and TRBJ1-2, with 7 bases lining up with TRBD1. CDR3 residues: CASSLQGPPYGYTF. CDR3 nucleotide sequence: TGTGCCAGCAGCTTACAGGGGCCTCCCTATGGCTACACCTTC.